Sequencing of this TCR beta chain was carried out in a study of neurological immune-mediated disorders. Notes on the study in general: In HTLV-1-associated myelopathy, TCR clonal expansion was greatest, and in multiple sclerosis it was least, below healthy controls.

A 10-nucleotide random UMI tagged transcripts in template-switch 5'RACE cDNA synthesis. A single record per CDR3 protein comes from TCRdb applying MiXCR to the 5' RACE reads. Among 30,000 to 40,000 distinct CDR3 sequences, under 7.5% were seen once, and the ten largest hold roughly 4.4%. Stored at -80 C, 2 million PBMCs were the source of the unsorted libraries. This clonotype showed up many times. Antigen unknown. Looked up from germline, CDR1 is MNHEY and CDR2 is SVGAGI. This CDR3 contains 13 residues. V was shortened by 6 bases and J by 5 bases, with 14 bases between the two germline ends. The clonotype was recovered from a woman in her thirties or forties in good health. Sequencing was performed on PBMCs. This rearrangement joins TRBV6-5 to TRBJ2-7; no clear D. The CDR3 loop is CASSLPGRNEQYF. CDR3 nucleotide sequence: TGTGCCAGCAGCCTACCGGGTAGGAACGAGCAGTACTTC.